This passage covers 7 T cell receptor beta chains from one sample sequenced in a study of blood T cell repertoires in COVID-19 (dated by TCRdb to about 2020). The library came from the immunoSEQ multiplex PCR assay. TCRdb limited this immuneACCESS table to in-frame rearrangements with V and J called. A share of clones is missing; checked studies link under half to unresolved V genes, and the rest is unexplained. The sample has just over 300,000 clones on record, 70% to 90% of them singletons. Of the sample, over 2% is held by the ten largest clones. The specimen sequenced was PBMCs or T cells enriched from blood (not recorded which). The receptors come from a man in his thirties or forties who had recovered from COVID-19.

The J gene is TRBJ2-2, the V gene TRBV19; TRBD2 might be the D (5 bases). CDR3 length: 15 residues. CDR1 is LNHDA, CDR2 SQIVND, per germline (reference sequence). V lost 3 bases and J 0 bases, leaving 8 bases between the germline ends. The CDR3 DNA is TGTGCCAGTAGTATTTCCGGGACGAACACCGGGGAGCTGTTTTTT. Amino acids: CASSISGTNTGELFF. The full variable domain, rest sourced from reference TRBV19 and TRBJ2-2, is DGGITQSPKYLFRKEGQNVTLSCEQNLNHDAMYWYRQDPGQGLRLIYYSQIVNDFQKGDIAEGYSVSREKKESFPLTVTSAQKNPTAFYLCASSISGTNTGELFFGEGSRLTVL.

For this clone: The sample carries other DNA sequences with the same CDR3. The chain uses TRBV9 and TRBJ1-6; D may be TRBD1 (5 bases). Trimming left V 2 bases short and J 7 bases short, with 10 bases between. Germline values: CDR1 SGDLS, CDR2 YYNGEE. The CDR3 extends over 14 amino acids. CDR3 sequence: CASSVGGSNSPLHF. CDR3 DNA sequence: TGTGCCAGCAGCGTCGGGGGATCGAATTCACCCCTCCACTTT.

The CDR3 is CAISGVPGQANYEQYF. The DNA for the CDR3 is TGTGCCATCAGTGGGGTTCCGGGACAGGCGAATTACGAGCAGTACTTC. The chain uses TRBV10-3 and TRBJ2-7; 8 bases match TRBD1. Germline values: CDR1 ENHRY, CDR2 SYGVKD. Trimming took 4 bases from V and 4 from J; bases not matched to a gene: 12. The CDR3 is 16 residues long.

The gene calls are TRBV30 and TRBJ2-5; D is unclear. The CDR3 loop spans 10 amino acids. Trimming removed 2 bases at V and 4 bases at J, with 2 bases between. Germline V gene data show CDR1 as GTSNPN and CDR2 as SVGIG (reference sequence). The CDR3 sequence is CAWSLETQYF. The CDR3 coding sequence is TGTGCCTGGAGTCTAGAGACCCAGTACTTC.

This clone was counted ten times or more. The chain uses TRBV4-1 and TRBJ1-1, with D unclear. Trimming cost V 0 bases and J 9 bases, with 17 bases left between them. The CDR3 runs to 15 residues. CDR1 MGHRA and CDR2 YSYEKL come from the germline V gene. CDR3 DNA sequence: TGCGCCAGCAGCCAAGATCTTCGAGGGTTTACCCAAGCTTTCTTT. It encodes CASSQDLRGFTQAFF.

This chain links TRBV19 with TRBJ1-5; 7 bases align to TRBD1. CDR1 is LNHDA, CDR2 SQIVND, per germline (reference sequence). V shed 9 bases, J shed 2 bases, and the junction held 7 bases outside the gene matches. The CDR3 is made up of 14 amino acids. CDR3 DNA sequence: TGTGCCAGCCTTGACAGGGTAGGCAATCAGCCCCAGCATTTT. It translates to CASLDRVGNQPQHF.

The CDR3 loop is CASKRGQGTTVGPHTEAFF. The CDR3 DNA sequence: TGCGCCAGCAAAAGGGGACAGGGGACGACGGTGGGGCCTCACACTGAAGCTTTCTTT. The chain has TRBV4-1 and TRBJ1-1; 10 bases fit TRBD1. V shed 7 bases and J 3 bases; nucleotides not matched to a gene: 20. Looked up from germline, CDR1 is MGHRA and CDR2 is YSYEKL. There are 19 residues in the CDR3.